These 14 T cell receptor beta chains came from one sample sequenced in a study of cytomegalovirus exposure and HLA in healthy donors. The PCR contained 60 Vbeta and 13 Jbeta primers. Method: immunoSEQ multiplex PCR; TCRdb's copy keeps in-frame clones and lacks some. The sample yields fewer than 200,000 clones, approximately 76% seen once. Material for sequencing was PBMCs. The receptor set was obtained from a female donor in good health and CMV-seronegative.

This clone was found once. This chain joins TRBV19 and TRBJ1-2, with 8 bases that match TRBD1. J was trimmed by 4 bases and V by 7 bases; bases with no gene match: 14. CDR3 size: 16 residues. Germline CDR1 LNHDA, CDR2 SQIVND (reference sequence). The CDR3: CASIAETGAVTYGYTF. The DNA for the CDR3 is TGTGCCAGTATTGCGGAGACAGGGGCTGTCACCTATGGCTACACCTTC.

The rearrangement links TRBV2 to TRBJ2-7, with D possibly matching TRBD1 (6 bases). The CDR3 is 14 amino acids. The V gene's germline CDR1 is SNHLY and CDR2 FYNNEI. V lost 3 bases, J lost 0 bases, and 9 bases lay in between. CDR3 sequence: CASSDQGHSYEQYF. In nucleotides, the CDR3 is TGTGCCAGCAGTGACCAGGGGCACTCCTACGAGCAGTACTTC.

The rearrangement uses TRBV5-1 and TRBJ2-5, with D possibly TRBD2 on 6 matching bases. Trimming removed 4 bases from V and 4 bases from J, with 17 bases in between. Germline CDR1 reads SGHRS; CDR2 reads YFSETQ. The CDR3 extends over 15 amino acids. The CDR3 sequence is CASSQVPGTPETQYF. The CDR3 DNA reads as TGCGCCAGCAGCCAGGTCCCCGGGACTCCAGAGACCCAGTACTTC.

The chain is built from TRBV10-3 and TRBJ2-2; weak D call: TRBD1 (6 bases). The V gene's germline CDR1 is ENHRY and CDR2 SYGVKD. The germline V and J ends were trimmed by 2 bases and 2 bases, with 12 bases remaining between them. This CDR3 comprises 16 residues. As DNA, the CDR3 is TGTGCCATCAGTGAGAATACAGGGACAAACACCGGGGAGCTGTTTTTT. Protein sequence: CAISENTGTNTGELFF.

The rearrangement links TRBV6-5 to TRBJ2-2; D not certain. V was cut by 4 bases and J by 3 bases, with 15 bases left in between. The CDR3 sequence is 16 residues long. CDR1 is MNHEY, CDR2 SVGAGI, per germline. The DNA of the CDR3 is TGTGCCAGCAGTTCTTACTACTCGCGTTACACCGGGGAGCTGTTTTTT. Encoded protein: CASSSYYSRYTGELFF.

The V gene is TRBV5-1, the J gene TRBJ2-7; 8 bases are a match to TRBD2. CDR3 length equals 14 residues. Germline assignment: CDR1 SGHRS and CDR2 YFSETQ. V was clipped by 4 bases and J by 4 bases; unmatched bases: 7. The CDR3 coding sequence is TGCGCCAGCAGCCCTCCGGGACTAGGGTACGAGCAGTACTTC. It is translated as CASSPPGLGYEQYF.

The rearrangement uses TRBV7-2 and TRBJ1-2; 9 bases match TRBD1. This CDR3 is built from 15 residues. V gave up 5 bases and J gave up 0 bases; unmatched junction bases: 4. From germline, CDR1 is SGHTA and CDR2 FQGNSA. CDR3 loop: CASSGDRAPNYGYTF. Written as DNA, the CDR3 is TGTGCCAGCAGCGGGGACAGGGCCCCTAACTATGGCTACACCTTC.

This clone appeared a few times. This sample also contains other DNA sequences that code for the same CDR3. The V call is TRBV18, the J call TRBJ2-7; 9 nucleotides line up with TRBD2. CDR1 is KGHSH and CDR2 is LQKENI in the germline V gene. The CDR3 totals 15 residues. V gave up 3 bases and J gave up 6 bases; unmatched junction bases: 9. In DNA, the CDR3 is TGTGCCAGCTCACCGGGGTTAGCGGGAGAGGGCGAGCAGTACTTC. It specifies CASSPGLAGEGEQYF. Drawing the rest from reference TRBV18 and TRBJ2-7, the complete variable domain is NAGVMQNPRHLVRRRGQEARLRCSPMKGHSHVYWYRQLPEEGLKFMVYLQKENIIDESGMPKERFSAEFPKEGPSILRIQQVVRGDSAAYFCASSPGLAGEGEQYFGPGTRLTVT.

The V gene is TRBV7-8, the J gene TRBJ1-5, with D tentatively TRBD1 (6 bases). The CDR3 contains 15 residues. The germline V and J ends were trimmed by 3 bases and 3 bases, with 12 bases remaining between them. The germline gives CDR1 SGHVS, CDR2 FQNEAQ. CDR3 protein: CASSLGGGNNQPQHF. CDR3 nucleotide sequence: TGTGCCAGCAGCTTGGGAGGGGGTAACAATCAGCCCCAGCATTTT.

This clone was recorded only once. This chain links TRBV2 with TRBJ2-7, with D uncertain. This CDR3 region has 11 residues. V lost 6 bases to trimming and J lost 3 bases, with 6 bases between them. Germline V gene sequence: CDR1 SNHLY, CDR2 FYNNEI. For the CDR3, the DNA is TGTGCCAGCAGCCCCCACTACGAGCAGTACTTC. Protein sequence: CASSPHYEQYF. The variable domain in full, completed from reference TRBV2 and TRBJ2-7, reads EPEVTQTPSHQVTQMGQEVILRCVPISNHLYFYWYRQILGQKVEFLVSFYNNEISEKSEIFDDQFSVERPDGSNFTLKIRSTKLEDSAMYFCASSPHYEQYFGPGTRLTVT.

The rearrangement uses TRBV11-3 and TRBJ2-1; 12 bases align to TRBD2. Trimming cost V 0 bases and J 6 bases; bases outside gene matches: 3. The CDR3 length is 16 residues. The germline gives CDR1 SGHNT, CDR2 YENEEA. Here the CDR3 DNA reads TGTGCCAGCAGCTTAGAGGCTAGCGGGGGGGTCAATGAGCAGTTCTTC. Translated, it gives CASSLEASGGVNEQFF. The full variable domain, completed using reference TRBV11-3 and TRBJ2-1, is EAGVVQSPRYKIIEKKQPVAFWCNPISGHNTLYWYLQNLGQGPELLIRYENEEAVDDSQLPKDRFSAERLKGVDSTLKIQPAELGDSAVYLCASSLEASGGVNEQFFGPGTRLTVL.

This chain joins TRBV19 and TRBJ1-2; 7 bases map to TRBD1. Trimming took 4 bases from V and 8 from J; bases not matched to a gene: 13. Per germline, CDR1 LNHDA and CDR2 SQIVND (reference sequence). CDR3 length: 15 residues. DNA of the CDR3: TGTGCCAGTAGTACCCCGTCTGACAGGGTGTACGGCTACACCTTC. As protein: CASSTPSDRVYGYTF.

V and J are TRBV19 and TRBJ1-4; D perhaps matches TRBD1 (5 bases). From germline, CDR1 is LNHDA and CDR2 SQIVND (reference sequence). The CDR3 extends over 14 amino acids. V dropped 6 bases and J dropped 2 bases, with 10 bases sitting between them. CDR3 sequence (DNA): TGTGCCAGTAGCCCTGACAGCACTAATGAAAAACTGTTTTTT. Protein: CASSPDSTNEKLFF.

The chain employs TRBV2 and TRBJ2-3; TRBD2 matches 8 bases. Germline V CDR1 and CDR2: SNHLY, FYNNEI. The J segment lost 1 base and the V segment lost 0 bases, leaving 3 bases of the junction unmatched. The CDR3 covers 16 residues. In nucleotides, the CDR3 is TGTGCCAGCAGTGAAGCAGCGACTAGCGGCACAGATACGCAGTATTTT. Translating gives CASSEAATSGTDTQYF. Filled out from reference TRBV2 and TRBJ2-3, the complete variable domain reads EPEVTQTPSHQVTQMGQEVILRCVPISNHLYFYWYRQILGQKVEFLVSFYNNEISEKSEIFDDQFSVERPDGSNFTLKIRSTKLEDSAMYFCASSEAATSGTDTQYFGPGTRLTVL.